This passage covers 10 T cell receptor beta chains from one sample sequenced in a study of cytomegalovirus exposure and HLA in healthy donors. The PCR used 60 Vbeta and 13 Jbeta primers. Assay: immunoSEQ multiplex PCR; the TCRdb copy retains only in-frame clones and omits some. This table holds over 80,000 clones, 65% to 85% found once. Sequencing was done on a sample of PBMCs. These receptors were obtained from a man aged 35 to 55 in good health and CMV-seropositive.

The rearrangement uses TRBV5-8 and TRBJ2-7; tentative D call: TRBD1 (6 bases). Trimming removed 4 bases at V and 3 bases at J, with 14 bases between. The CDR3 extends over 14 amino acids. Germline V gene data show CDR1 as SGHTS and CDR2 as YDEGEE. CDR3 sequence reads: CASSRTEGSYEQYF. The CDR3 DNA reads TGTGCCAGCAGCAGGACAGAGGGAAGCTACGAGCAGTACTTC.

The V call is TRBV5-4, the J call TRBJ1-2, with D maybe TRBD1 (5 bases). V lost 4 bases to trimming and J lost 4 bases, with 23 bases between them. CDR3 length equals 17 residues. The germline gives CDR1 SGHNT, CDR2 YYREEE (reference sequence). CDR3 bases: TGTGCCAGCAGCCTTGGGGGGGGATACAGGAGGGGCTATGGCTACACCTTC. Protein sequence: CASSLGGGYRRGYGYTF.

This clone was counted a few times. This chain connects TRBV29-1 to TRBJ1-2, with D possibly matching TRBD1 (6 bases). The CDR3 loop spans 14 amino acids. The ends were cut back, 6 bases at V and 5 bases at J, with 19 bases in the middle. CDR1 is SQVTM, CDR2 ANQGSEA, per germline. The CDR3 coding sequence is TGCAGCGTCCAAAGGGCAGGGGCGTCGTATGGCTACACCTTC. Encoded protein: CSVQRAGASYGYTF.

This chain joins TRBV27 and TRBJ2-7, with D perhaps matching TRBD1 (6 bases). Germline CDR1 is MNHEY and CDR2 is SMNVEV (reference sequence). V was trimmed by 3 bases and J by 4 bases, leaving 10 bases between them. The CDR3 consists of 13 residues. CDR3 bases: TGTGCCAGCAGTTTTACAGGGAGATACGAGCAGTACTTC. This sequence encodes CASSFTGRYEQYF.

V is TRBV5-1 and J is TRBJ2-1; TRBD1 agrees at 9 bases. The germline CDR1 and CDR2 sequences are SGHRS and YFSETQ. The CDR3 totals 15 residues. V was clipped by 3 bases and J by 3 bases; unmatched bases: 4. This CDR3 is CASSSGQGYYNEQFF. In nucleotides, the CDR3 is TGCGCCAGCAGCTCGGGACAGGGATACTACAATGAGCAGTTCTTC.

The chain employs TRBV5-4 and TRBJ2-5, with 8 positions matching TRBD2. Looked up from germline, CDR1 is SGHNT and CDR2 is YYREEE (reference sequence). The CDR3 length is 13 residues. V lost 6 bases and J lost 5; bases outside the gene matches: 6. The CDR3: CASTPSGGETQYF. DNA for the CDR3: TGTGCCAGCACCCCCTCGGGAGGGGAGACCCAGTACTTC. Full variable domain (rest looked up from reference TRBV5-4 and TRBJ2-5): ETGVTQSPTHLIKTRGQQVTLRCSSQSGHNTVSWYQQALGQGPQFIFQYYREEENGRGNFPPRFSGLQFPNYSSELNVNALELDDSALYLCASTPSGGETQYFGPGTRLLVL.

The chain uses TRBV6-1 and TRBJ1-3, with D unresolved. V lost 0 bases to trimming and J lost 8 bases, with 8 bases between them. CDR1 and CDR2 from the germline V gene are MNHNS and SASEGT. This CDR3 contains 13 residues. CDR3 residues: CASSEALEDTIYF. The CDR3 DNA reads TGTGCCAGCAGTGAAGCGCTCGAGGACACCATATATTTT.

The chain employs TRBV14 and TRBJ1-5, with D maybe TRBD1 (6 bases). The V gene lost 1 base and the J gene lost 0 bases, with 10 bases spanning the gap. Per germline, CDR1 SGHDN and CDR2 FVKESK. The CDR3 sequence is 16 residues long. The CDR3 DNA reads as TGTGCCAGCAGCCAAGGCCGGGACAATAGCAATCAGCCCCAGCATTTT. Translating gives CASSQGRDNSNQPQHF.

The chain employs TRBV27 and TRBJ2-7, with TRBD2 matching over 10 bases. The V segment lost 6 bases and the J segment 6 bases; nucleotides outside the gene matches: 8. The CDR3 has 14 amino acids. Germline lookup yields CDR1 MNHEY and CDR2 SMNVEV (reference sequence). CDR3 nucleotides: TGTGCCAGCAGCGCGCAGCGGGGGGGCCCCGAGCAGTACTTC. This translates into CASSAQRGGPEQYF.

The CDR3 DNA reads as TGTGCCAGCATACGACAGCCAGAAGCTTTCTTT. Translating gives CASIRQPEAFF. The rearrangement links TRBV28 to TRBJ1-1; possible D gene TRBD1, 5 bases. The V gene lost 7 bases and the J gene lost 8 bases, with 11 bases spanning the gap. This CDR3 comprises 11 residues. Germline CDR1 MDHEN, CDR2 SYDVKM. Full variable domain (outside the CDR3, taken from reference TRBV28 and TRBJ1-1): DVKVTQSSRYLVKRTGEKVFLECVQDMDHENMFWYRQDPGLGLRLIYFSYDVKMKEKGDIPEGYSVSREKKERFSLILESASTNQTSMYLCASIRQPEAFFGQGTRLTVV.